The clone carrying this TCR beta chain occurred a few times. Its target is unknown. The germline CDR1 and CDR2 sequences are SGHAT and FQNNGV. The V gene end was trimmed by 1 base and the J gene end by 7 bases; junction bases not matched to a gene: 6. This CDR3 region has 15 residues. Assay: immunoSEQ multiplex PCR; the TCRdb copy retains only in-frame clones and omits some. The sample has about 20,000 clones, around 90% seen once; the top ten hold about 10%. This sample is drawn from a study of lymphopenia after photon versus proton radiotherapy. Study-level results: Photon-treated patients lost naive T cells and TCR diversity; proton-treated stayed stable. Oligoclonal CD8+ Temra expansion after nadir drove photon patients' diversity drop.

Here the sequenced sample was peripheral blood, taken from a patient treated with proton-based radiotherapy. This sequence was found in a woman between 65 and 79 years old with pancreatic cancer. Some clones in this sample may be carry-over from other donors' samples. The rearrangement links TRBV11-2 to TRBJ2-1; 8 nucleotides agree with TRBD2. The CDR3 protein is CASSLVPGRGNEQFF. The CDR3 region has the DNA TGTGCCAGCAGCTTAGTACCCGGGAGGGGGAATGAGCAGTTCTTC.